Listed below are T cell receptor beta chains from one sample, sequenced in a study of blood T cells in healthy people across ages. TCRdb reprocessed the 5' RACE reads with MiXCR, giving one entry per CDR3 protein. The table has about 1 million distinct CDR3 sequences, around 45% seen once; the top ten hold over 15%. The source material was blood. The source of these receptors is a woman aged 60-75 years in good health. Each CDR3 is given without its conserved first and last residue. Not every row has a clone size; where given, it reads once, few, many or a size class.

size | V | CDR3
- | TRBV10-3 | AISLARGDCEQY
- | TRBV12-3/TRBV12-4 | ASGSLAGFKYEQY
- | TRBV28 | ASSFQVSRETQY
- | TRBV3-1 | ASSPGTSDPYEQY
few | TRBV20-1 | SASGRAPYEQY
- | TRBV5-1 | ASSLSPGEGETQY
- | TRBV27 | ASSRDSTTGELF
- | TRBV6-1 | ASSEALAGLYNEQF
- | TRBV7-6 | ASSFVRDSPLH
- | TRBV20-1 | SARPDHSGGGSDTQY
- | TRBV27 | ASSLGRANGYT
- | TRBV6-2/TRBV6-3 | ASSYTTSAYEQY
- | TRBV3-1 | ASSQDGGASTDTQY
- | TRBV24-1 | ATSDWTGGSYEQY
- | TRBV20-1 | SASLQGISVDEQY
few | TRBV29-1 | SGILVYEQF